These 28 T cell receptor beta chains originate from one sample sequenced in a study of T cells in localized non-small cell lung cancer. Sequenced by immunoSEQ multiplex PCR; TCRdb stores in-frame clones only, minus some. Among tens of thousands of clones, about 81% were seen once, and the ten largest hold approximately 1.3%. The sample consisted of peripheral blood, taken before any cancer treatment. The receptors originated from a female donor at least 60 years old with stage I lung adenocarcinoma.

Here the CDR3 reads CASSIGRGHDEQETQYF. The DNA of the CDR3 is TGTGCCAGTAGTATAGGGAGGGGACACGACGAGCAAGAGACCCAGTACTTC. The chain links TRBV19 to TRBJ2-5; D possibly matches TRBD1 or TRBD2 (6 bases each). The length of the CDR3 is 17 residues. CDR1 is LNHDA and CDR2 is SQIVND in the germline V gene (reference sequence). V gave up 1 base and J gave up 2 bases, with 17 bases separating them.

This clone was detected only once. V usage is TRBV7-2 and J usage is TRBJ2-7; TRBD1 matches at 7 bases. This CDR3 spans 16 amino acids. Per the germline V gene, CDR1 is SGHTA and CDR2 is FQGNSA. V shed 4 bases, J shed 3 bases, and the junction held 12 bases outside the gene matches. CDR3 nucleotide sequence: TGTGCCAGCAGCTCGTCGGGGAACAGGGGCGACTACGAGCAGTACTTC. The encoded protein is CASSSSGNRGDYEQYF.

This clone was picked up one time. This sequence joins TRBV28 and TRBJ1-2; maybe TRBD1 (5 bases). The germline V and J ends were trimmed by 3 bases and 2 bases, with 19 bases remaining between them. The germline V gene encodes CDR1 MDHEN and CDR2 SYDVKM. The CDR3 is made up of 17 amino acids. The CDR3 DNA reads TGTGCCAGCAGTTTTGGAGGCGATGGGGGAGGAAACTATGGCTACACCTTC. Translated, it gives CASSFGGDGGGNYGYTF.

The rearrangement links TRBV2 to TRBJ2-7, with TRBD2 identical over 7 bases. Germline V CDR1 and CDR2: SNHLY, FYNNEI. After removal of 6 bases from V and 7 bases from J, the junction contained 15 bases not matched to a gene. This CDR3 spans 15 amino acids. Here the CDR3 DNA reads TGTGCCAGCAGGTTCCTAGCGGTCGATCCGTTGGAGCAGTACTTC. Amino acids: CASRFLAVDPLEQYF. Looking up the rest from reference TRBV2 and TRBJ2-7 gives the full variable domain: EPEVTQTPSHQVTQMGQEVILRCVPISNHLYFYWYRQILGQKVEFLVSFYNNEISEKSEIFDDQFSVERPDGSNFTLKIRSTKLEDSAMYFCASRFLAVDPLEQYFGPGTRLTVT.

J is TRBJ1-6 and V is TRBV5-6; no definite D call. The V end was cut by 4 bases, the J end by 10 bases, with 15 bases between. This CDR3 has 14 residues. Germline-derived CDR1 and CDR2 are SGHDT and YYEEEE. The CDR3 here is CASSGTGLVSPLHF. The CDR3 DNA follows: TGTGCCAGCAGCGGTACGGGGTTGGTGTCACCCCTCCACTTT.

The J gene is TRBJ1-4, the V gene TRBV2; 7 nucleotides line up with TRBD1. The germline CDR1 and CDR2 sequences are SNHLY and FYNNEI. V lost 6 bases, J lost 8 bases, and 9 bases stayed unmatched. The CDR3 spans 14 residues. The CDR3 sequence: CASRDNRDSEKLFF. The DNA of the CDR3 is TGTGCCAGCAGGGACAACCGGGACAGCGAAAAACTGTTTTTT.

The gene calls are TRBV5-8 and TRBJ2-2; D is unresolved. The CDR3 is 16 residues long. Trimming cost V 6 bases and J 2 bases, with 17 bases left between them. CDR1 is SGHTS, CDR2 YDEGEE, per germline. The CDR3 DNA reads as TGTGCCAGCACCTATCCGGGCCAAGTTAACACCGGGGAGCTGTTTTTT. Its protein is CASTYPGQVNTGELFF.

The chain has TRBV5-1 and TRBJ2-5; D may be TRBD2 (6 bases). Germline assignment: CDR1 SGHRS and CDR2 YFSETQ. Trimming removed 0 bases from V and 7 bases from J, with 16 bases in between. The CDR3 is 15 amino acids. The CDR3 DNA sequence: TGCGCCAGCAGCTTGGATAGTGGGGAGGTGGGGACCCAGTACTTC. Its translation is CASSLDSGEVGTQYF.

The V and J genes are TRBV4-1 and TRBJ2-5; D gene uncertain. Germline V gene sequence: CDR1 MGHRA, CDR2 YSYEKL. V gave up 2 bases and J gave up 10 bases, with 11 bases separating them. This CDR3 is 12 amino acids long. This CDR3 is CASSQLGLIQYF. The DNA of the CDR3 is TGCGCCAGCAGCCAACTAGGTCTGATCCAGTACTTC.

The genes are TRBV7-9 and TRBJ1-4; no reliable D call. The CDR3 is made up of 13 amino acids. Germline V lookup: CDR1 SEHNR, CDR2 FQNEAQ (reference sequence). V lost 5 bases and J lost 4, with 8 bases in between. The CDR3 DNA reads TGTGCCAGCAGCCCCACCTTTAATGAAAAACTGTTTTTT. This gives the protein CASSPTFNEKLFF. The full variable domain, rest sourced from reference TRBV7-9 and TRBJ1-4, is DTGVSQNPRHKITKRGQNVTFRCDPISEHNRLYWYRQTLGQGPEFLTYFQNEAQLEKSRLLSDRFSAERPKGSFSTLEIQRTEQGDSAMYLCASSPTFNEKLFFGSGTQLSVL.

CDR3 region: CASSPGIATNEKLFF. In DNA, the CDR3 is TGTGCCAGCAGTCCCGGGATAGCAACTAATGAAAAACTGTTTTTT. The V call is TRBV14, the J call TRBJ1-4; no reliable D call. V gave up 6 bases and J gave up 0 bases, with 11 bases separating them. Germline CDR1 and CDR2: SGHDN and FVKESK. The CDR3 contains 15 residues.

The rearrangement links TRBV6-1 to TRBJ1-1; 8 bases fit TRBD1. Germline assignment: CDR1 MNHNS and CDR2 SASEGT. V lost 5 bases, J lost 7 bases, and 9 bases stayed unmatched. The CDR3 length is 14 residues. In nucleotides, the CDR3 is TGTGCCAGCAGTCGGACAGGGCTATGGGATGAAGCTTTCTTT. The encoded protein is CASSRTGLWDEAFF.

This chain connects TRBV27 to TRBJ2-3; D possibly corresponds to TRBD2 (5 bases). Trimming cost V 0 bases and J 1 base, with 11 bases left between them. CDR3 length equals 16 residues. Germline loops: CDR1 MNHEY, CDR2 SMNVEV (reference sequence). The CDR3 DNA is TGTGCCAGCAGTTTATCGTGGGAGTGGGGCACAGATACGCAGTATTTT. As protein: CASSLSWEWGTDTQYF.

The chain employs TRBV5-1 and TRBJ2-5; the D is unclear. V lost 0 bases to trimming and J lost 5 bases, with 11 bases between them. Looked up from germline, CDR1 is SGHRS and CDR2 is YFSETQ. The CDR3 runs to 14 residues. The CDR3, as DNA: TGCGCCAGCAGCTTGGGTGGGCGGATGGAGACCCAGTACTTC. Protein sequence: CASSLGGRMETQYF.

This clone has just a few counts. The chain joins TRBV6-6 to TRBJ1-5, with TRBD1 matching 8 bases. Unmatched junction bases numbered 3, after V lost 6 bases and J lost 5 bases. This CDR3 is built from 13 residues. The germline V gene encodes CDR1 MNHNY and CDR2 SVGAGI (reference sequence). As DNA, the CDR3 is TGTGCCAGCAGATCACAGGGGGATCAGCCCCAGCATTTT. Translation gives CASRSQGDQPQHF.

This chain connects TRBV5-1 to TRBJ2-7; 10 positions agree with TRBD1. After removal of 4 bases from V and 5 bases from J, the junction contained 12 bases not matched to a gene. The CDR3 runs 16 residues. Per the germline V gene, CDR1 is SGHRS and CDR2 is YFSETQ. The CDR3 DNA reads as TGCGCCAGCAGCGGCGGGAAGGGGACAGGGGTCGACGAGCAGTACTTC. Protein: CASSGGKGTGVDEQYF. The complete variable domain, with remaining parts taken from reference TRBV5-1 and TRBJ2-7, reads KAGVTQTPRYLIKTRGQQVTLSCSPISGHRSVSWYQQTPGQGLQFLFEYFSETQRNKGNFPGRFSGRQFSNSRSEMNVSTLELGDSALYLCASSGGKGTGVDEQYFGPGTRLTVT.

This chain links TRBV5-1 with TRBJ2-5; 7 nucleotides line up with TRBD1. The CDR3 runs to 16 residues. The germline V gene has CDR1 SGHRS and CDR2 YFSETQ. The ends lost 0 bases at V and 5 bases at J; junction bases unmatched: 10. The CDR3 coding sequence is TGCGCCAGCAGCTTGGGTCTCGACAGGGCCCGGGAGACCCAGTACTTC. Its protein product is CASSLGLDRARETQYF.

The chain has TRBV14 and TRBJ2-5; D uncertain. Germline CDR1 SGHDN, CDR2 FVKESK. This CDR3 has 16 amino acids. Trimming took off 1 base at V and 0 bases at J, with 12 bases between the two ends. CDR3 protein: CASSQVEAPYQETQYF. The CDR3 nucleotides are TGTGCCAGCAGCCAAGTAGAGGCCCCGTACCAAGAGACCCAGTACTTC.

The V and J genes are TRBV19 and TRBJ1-1; D is undetermined. CDR1 and CDR2 (germline): LNHDA, SQIVND (reference sequence). V shed 5 bases and J shed 1 base, with 11 bases lying between them. This CDR3 is 14 amino acids long. The CDR3 reads CASSYSNWNTEAFF. The CDR3 region has the DNA TGTGCCAGTAGTTATTCTAACTGGAACACTGAAGCTTTCTTT.

The J gene is TRBJ2-3, the V gene TRBV11-2, with 7 positions matching TRBD2. Germline V gives CDR1 SGHAT, CDR2 FQNNGV. The CDR3 is 14 residues long. Trimming took 5 bases from V and 6 from J; bases not matched to a gene: 8. CDR3 amino acids: CASSPGAGVDTQYF. The CDR3 nucleotides are TGTGCCAGCAGCCCCGGGGCGGGAGTTGATACGCAGTATTTT.

This clone showed up just once. Mismatch with germline at one junction end may stem from a read error. The rearrangement joins TRBV7-2 to TRBJ2-6, with D possibly TRBD1 on 6 matching bases. Germline values: CDR1 SGHTA, CDR2 FQGNSA. This CDR3 has 17 residues. CDR3 bases: TGCGCCAGCAGCCAAGATATAAGGGGGTCTGGGGCCAACGTCCTGACTTTC. Encoded protein: CASSQDIRGSGANVLTF.

The rearrangement links TRBV4-2 to TRBJ2-3; 8 bases match TRBD2. This CDR3 has 17 residues. After removal of 1 base from V and 4 bases from J, the junction contained 10 bases not matched to a gene. Looked up from germline, CDR1 is LGHNA and CDR2 is YNFKEQ. CDR3: CASSQGIGRAEADTQYF. The CDR3, as DNA: TGTGCCAGCAGCCAAGGCATCGGGAGGGCAGAGGCAGATACGCAGTATTTT.

DNA of the CDR3: TGTGCCAGCAGTTACTCGATAGGGGGAGAGCAGTACTTC. Its translation: CASSYSIGGEQYF. This rearrangement joins TRBV6-5 to TRBJ2-7, with D maybe TRBD1 (6 bases). The CDR3 is 13 amino acids. Germline V CDR1 and CDR2: MNHEY, SVGAGI. Trimming removed 0 bases from V and 7 bases from J, with 10 bases in between.

This rearrangement joins TRBV15 to TRBJ1-6, with unresolved D. The germline V and J ends were trimmed by 0 bases and 6 bases, with 3 bases remaining between them. CDR3 length equals 13 residues. Germline V gene lookup returns CDR1 LNHNV and CDR2 YYDKDF (reference sequence). The CDR3 region is CATSRDPNSPLHF. CDR3 bases: TGTGCCACCAGCAGAGACCCTAATTCACCCCTCCACTTT.

The rearrangement joins TRBV11-3 to TRBJ1-1; D remains unclear. There are 14 residues in the CDR3. Germline lookup yields CDR1 SGHNT and CDR2 YENEEA. V was cut by 2 bases and J by 1 base, with 8 bases left in between. The CDR3, as DNA: TGTGCCAGCAGCTTAAGATCAGGGAACACTGAAGCTTTCTTT. Its protein product is CASSLRSGNTEAFF.

This chain uses TRBV5-8 with TRBJ2-7; tentatively, D is TRBD1 or TRBD2 (6 bases each). V lost 0 bases to trimming and J lost 4 bases, with 14 bases between them. The CDR3 extends over 15 amino acids. The V gene's germline CDR1 is SGHTS and CDR2 YDEGEE. Here the CDR3 DNA reads TGTGCCAGCAGCTTGGAAGGGGGGAAATCTTACGAGCAGTACTTC. Its protein product is CASSLEGGKSYEQYF. Full variable domain (rest looked up from reference TRBV5-8 and TRBJ2-7): EAGVTQSPTHLIKTRGQQATLRCSPISGHTSVYWYQQALGLGLQFLLWYDEGEERNRGNFPPRFSGRQFPNYSSELNVNALELEDSALYLCASSLEGGKSYEQYFGPGTRLTVT.

DNA for the CDR3: TGTGCCAGCAGCGCCCGCAGAGGGGGCGATCAGGATACGCAGTATTTT. It translates to CASSARRGGDQDTQYF. The chain links TRBV9 to TRBJ2-3, with TRBD1 matching 7 bases. Germline V lookup: CDR1 SGDLS, CDR2 YYNGEE. With V trimmed by 3 bases and J by 6 bases, 13 bases remained unmatched. CDR3 length: 16 amino acids.

V gene TRBV6-1 combines with J gene TRBJ1-5; the match to TRBD1 covers 11 bases. Losses at the gene ends were 6 bases for V and 4 bases for J; bases not matched to a gene: 5. CDR3 length equals 15 residues. Germline values: CDR1 MNHNS, CDR2 SASEGT. CDR3 loop: CASSPGQGANQPQHF. The DNA of the CDR3 is TGTGCCAGCAGCCCCGGACAGGGGGCGAATCAGCCCCAGCATTTT.